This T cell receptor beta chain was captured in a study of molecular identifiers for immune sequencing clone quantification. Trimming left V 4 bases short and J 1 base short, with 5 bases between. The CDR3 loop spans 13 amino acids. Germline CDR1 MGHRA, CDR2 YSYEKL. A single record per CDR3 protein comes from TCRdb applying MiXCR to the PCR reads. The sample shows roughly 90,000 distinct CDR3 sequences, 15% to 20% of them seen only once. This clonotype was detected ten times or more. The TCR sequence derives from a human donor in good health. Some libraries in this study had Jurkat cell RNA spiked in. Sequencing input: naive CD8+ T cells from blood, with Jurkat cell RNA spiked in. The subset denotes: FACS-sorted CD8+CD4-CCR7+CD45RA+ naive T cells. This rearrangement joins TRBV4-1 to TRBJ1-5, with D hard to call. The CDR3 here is CASSRGSNQPQHF. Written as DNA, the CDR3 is TGCGCCAGCAGCCGAGGGAGCAATCAGCCCCAGCATTTT.